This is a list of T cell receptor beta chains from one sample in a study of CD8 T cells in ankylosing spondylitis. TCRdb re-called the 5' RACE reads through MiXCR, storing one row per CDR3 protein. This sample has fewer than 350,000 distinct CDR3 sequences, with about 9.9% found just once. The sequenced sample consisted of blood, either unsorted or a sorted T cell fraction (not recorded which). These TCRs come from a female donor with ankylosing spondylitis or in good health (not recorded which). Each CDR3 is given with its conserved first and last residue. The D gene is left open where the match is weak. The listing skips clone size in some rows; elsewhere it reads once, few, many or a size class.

CDR3aa: CASSLRDRGTGYTF; CDR3nt: TGTGCCAGCAGCCTTAGGGACAGGGGGACGGGCTACACCTTC; j_gene: TRBJ1-2; d_gene: TRBD1; v_gene: TRBV7-3; abundance: few
CDR3aa: CSAWDRAVGELFF; CDR3nt: TGCAGTGCTTGGGACAGGGCGGTCGGGGAGCTGTTTTTT; j_gene: TRBJ2-2; d_gene: TRBD1; v_gene: TRBV20-1; abundance: many
CDR3aa: CASSMANLMNTEAFF; CDR3nt: TGTGCCAGCAGTATGGCGAACCTTATGAACACTGAAGCTTTCTTT; j_gene: TRBJ1-1; d_gene: NA; v_gene: TRBV7-3; abundance: many
CDR3aa: CSREGRYNEQFF; CDR3nt: TGCAGTAGGGAGGGCCGGTACAATGAGCAGTTCTTC; j_gene: TRBJ2-1; d_gene: TRBD2; v_gene: TRBV20-1; abundance: many
CDR3aa: CASTGTGTAEQYF; CDR3nt: TGTGCCAGCACCGGGACAGGGACGGCCGAGCAGTACTTC; j_gene: TRBJ2-7; d_gene: TRBD1; v_gene: TRBV27; abundance: NA
CDR3aa: CASSLNFYGYTF; CDR3nt: TGTGCCAGCAGTTTAAACTTTTATGGCTACACCTTC; j_gene: TRBJ1-2; d_gene: NA; v_gene: TRBV28; abundance: many
CDR3aa: CASSQGTATDTQYF; CDR3nt: TGTGCCAGCAGCCAGGGGACAGCCACAGATACGCAGTATTTT; j_gene: TRBJ2-3; d_gene: TRBD1; v_gene: TRBV5-5; abundance: many
CDR3aa: CSARRTGIVREQSF; CDR3nt: TGCAGTGCTAGAAGGACAGGGATAGTTCGAGAGCAGTCCTTC; j_gene: TRBJ2-7; d_gene: TRBD1; v_gene: TRBV20-1; abundance: once
CDR3aa: CASSSGVHGELFF; CDR3nt: TGTGCCAGCAGTTCCGGTGTACACGGGGAGCTGTTTTTT; j_gene: TRBJ2-2; d_gene: NA; v_gene: TRBV6-5; abundance: many
CDR3aa: CASSLAGPPQHF; CDR3nt: TGTGCCAGCAGCTTAGCTGGTCCGCCCCAGCATTTT; j_gene: TRBJ1-5; d_gene: NA; v_gene: TRBV7-2; abundance: many